The rows below give T cell receptor beta chains drawn from one sample of a study of T cell responses to AZD1222 COVID-19 vaccine. Profiling relied on immunoSEQ multiplex PCR, and the TCRdb table lists in-frame clones only, not all of them. The sample has under 150,000 clones, less than 90% seen once. The input for sequencing was peripheral blood, taken on day 0 of AZD1222 vaccination. The source of these receptors is an adult in good health. Each CDR3 is given with its conserved first and last residue.

j_call v_call cdr3_aa
TRBJ2-7 TRBV5-1 CASSLAVLTSIDEQYF
TRBJ1-1 TRBV10-3 CASWDRGNTEAFF
TRBJ1-6 TRBV12-3/TRBV12-4 CASSFGDSPLHF
TRBJ1-1 TRBV13 CASSRGGHVVGGKNTEAFF
TRBJ2-7 TRBV6-5 CASSYSASGSHEQYF
TRBJ2-7 TRBV6-5 CASSWTSGVYEQYF
TRBJ1-4 TRBV28 CASSQQGRRLFF
TRBJ2-1 TRBV7-9 CASSLKRSGINEQFF
TRBJ2-5 TRBV6-5 CASRSGMGVETQYF
TRBJ1-1 TRBV27 CASSHKYVAEAFF
TRBJ2-3 TRBV28 CASSFPTTGSTDTQYF
TRBJ2-2 TRBV25-1 CASSETRDTGELFF
TRBJ1-2 TRBV4-1 CASSPGTGYYGYTF
TRBJ2-7 TRBV5-6 CASSLGGYEQYF
TRBJ1-1 TRBV5-4 CASSWGEGVNTEAFF
TRBJ2-1 TRBV27 CASSLGASYNEQFF
TRBJ1-3 TRBV7-8 CASSLAVAQSTGFSGNTIYF
TRBJ2-2 TRBV27 CASSLARNTGELFF
TRBJ1-2 TRBV30 CAWRTGNNYGYTF
TRBJ2-7 TRBV7-3 CASSLSGRARHEQYF
TRBJ2-6 TRBV3-1/TRBV3-2 CASSQGRAGANVLTF
TRBJ2-5 TRBV29-1 CSVSQRRRQETQYF
TRBJ2-1 TRBV11-2 CASTATGSYNEQFF
TRBJ1-6 TRBV7-9 CASSDSGGSSYNSPLHF
TRBJ1-3 TRBV19 CASSSTSNTGNTIYF
TRBJ1-1 TRBV3-1/TRBV3-2 CASSQDIQGAAFF
TRBJ1-3 TRBV7-9 CASSLPDRYKGNTIYF
TRBJ2-7 TRBV5-4 CASSFPGTGVYEQYF